Listed below are T cell receptor beta chains from one sample, sequenced in a study of cytomegalovirus exposure and HLA in healthy donors. Method: immunoSEQ multiplex PCR; TCRdb's copy keeps in-frame clones and lacks some. The table has under 200,000 clones, roughly 79% seen once. Sequencing was carried out using PBMCs. The receptors originated from a woman between 50 and 59 years old in good health and CMV-seronegative. The CDR3 runs from the conserved cysteine through the conserved F or W. The D gene is left open where the match is weak. Where a row states a size, it is once, few, many or the class of an expanded clone; other rows omit it.

D gene	V gene	clone size	J gene	CDR3 length	CDR3 DNA	CDR3 protein
TRBD1	TRBV6-5	-	TRBJ2-7	15	TGTGCCAGCAGTTACAGGGGACAGGGTTCCTACGAGCAGTACTTC	CASSYRGQGSYEQYF
-	TRBV4-1	-	TRBJ1-4	16	TGCGCCAGCAGCCAAGATCCCGGTGCAACTAATGAAAAACTGTTTTTT	CASSQDPGATNEKLFF
TRBD1	TRBV5-4	-	TRBJ1-2	16	TGTGCCAGCAGCTACGGTCCGGGACAGGGGAACTATGGCTACACCTTC	CASSYGPGQGNYGYTF
TRBD1	TRBV4-2	-	TRBJ2-6	17	TGTGCCAGCAGCTCCGACAGGGGGCTTTCTGGGGCCAACGTCCTGACTTTC	CASSSDRGLSGANVLTF
-	TRBV28	-	TRBJ1-2	14	TGTGCCAGCAGTTTAAGGCTAAGGGGTTATGGCTACACCTTC	CASSLRLRGYGYTF
TRBD1	TRBV7-9	few	TRBJ2-7	16	TGTGCCAGCAGCGGACGAGGACAGGGGATATCCTACGAGCAGTACTTC	CASSGRGQGISYEQYF
-	TRBV4-1	-	TRBJ1-1	15	TGCGCCAGCAGCCAAGATATCGCAGGGAACACTGAAGCTTTCTTT	CASSQDIAGNTEAFF
TRBD1	TRBV13	few	TRBJ1-1	13	TGTGCCAGCAGCTTAAACAGGGGGAATGAAGCTTTCTTT	CASSLNRGNEAFF
-	TRBV19	-	TRBJ2-1	12	TGTGCCAGTATGATTGGGGCCGGTGAGCAGTTCTTC	CASMIGAGEQFF
-	TRBV7-2	-	TRBJ1-2	14	TGTGCCAGCAGCCCCGGAGGGAGTAACTATGGCTACACCTTC	CASSPGGSNYGYTF
-	TRBV6-5	-	TRBJ2-7	14	TGTGCCAGCAGTTACTCCGAGGGTATCTACGAGCAGTACTTC	CASSYSEGIYEQYF
TRBD2	TRBV9	-	TRBJ2-1	16	TGTGCCAGCAGCGTACTGGGACTAGCGGGATTCAATGAGCAGTTCTTC	CASSVLGLAGFNEQFF
-	TRBV5-8	-	TRBJ1-5	18	TGTGCCAGCAGCTTGGCCCCGACAGAACTTTATAGCAATCAGCCCCAGCATTTT	CASSLAPTELYSNQPQHF
TRBD2	TRBV5-1	-	TRBJ2-7	13	TGCGCCAGCAGCTCGGGACTAGCGGTTGAGCAGTACTTC	CASSSGLAVEQYF
TRBD1	TRBV14	few	TRBJ1-6	15	TGTGCCAGCAGCCAGACAGGGGGTTGGAATTCACCCCTCCACTTT	CASSQTGGWNSPLHF
-	TRBV19	-	TRBJ2-2	17	TGTGCCAGTAGTCGAAAGGTCCAGGCCCTCTTTGTCGGGGAGCTGTTTTTT	CASSRKVQALFVGELFF
-	TRBV28	once	TRBJ1-5	15	TGTGCCAGCAGTTTATGGTCAGGGCTTGGTCAGCCCCAGCATTTT	CASSLWSGLGQPQHF
-	TRBV7-6	-	TRBJ2-7	14	TGTGCCAGCAGTAGATCGGGGGACTCCTACGAGCAGTACTTC	CASSRSGDSYEQYF
TRBD1	TRBV7-9	few	TRBJ2-2	15	TGTGCCAGCAGCCCAGACAGGGGAGGCACCGGGGAGCTGTTTTTT	CASSPDRGGTGELFF
TRBD1	TRBV2	-	TRBJ1-4	15	TGTGCCAGCAGTGGGGGACAGACCACTAATGAAAAACTGTTTTTT	CASSGGQTTNEKLFF
TRBD2	TRBV6-5	-	TRBJ2-5	15	TGTGCCAGCAGTCCAGCTTTTGGGGGAGGGGAGACCCAGTACTTC	CASSPAFGGGETQYF
-	TRBV10-3	-	TRBJ2-1	14	TGTGCCATCAGCGCCGACAGGGAGGTCAATGAGCAGTTCTTC	CAISADREVNEQFF
-	TRBV7-2	-	TRBJ1-4	14	TGTGCCAGCAGCCCTCCCGGTGCTAATGAAAAACTGTTTTTT	CASSPPGANEKLFF
-	TRBV6-6	once	TRBJ1-5	14	TGTGCCAGCAGCCTAGGGGAGGGGAATGGGCCCCAGCATTTT	CASSLGEGNGPQHF
-	TRBV28	-	TRBJ1-4	15	TGTGCCAGCAGTCCGGTGGGCAGGGGTCCTGAAAAACTGTTTTTT	CASSPVGRGPEKLFF
TRBD1	TRBV5-1	few	TRBJ1-1	13	TGCGCCACCCGACCGGACAGGGGGCCCGAAGCTTTCTTT	CATRPDRGPEAFF